This TCR beta chain derives from a study of shared clonotypes between healthy human individuals. In the study overall: Ranging from 18 to 49 in age, donors were a couple of women and a few men.

Healthy adults negative for HIV, lacking recent acute infections or vaccinations, served as donors. With V trimmed by 9 bases and J by 6 bases, 20 bases remained unmatched. The length of the CDR3 is 17 residues. CDR1 is LNHDA and CDR2 is SQIVND in the germline V gene (reference sequence). Broader study findings: The rarefaction results pointed to incomplete sorted-subset sequencing despite large depth.

The assay used deep level. Data came from immunoSEQ multiplex PCR; TCRdb stores just in-frame clones and leaves some out. The table has 300,000 to 350,000 clones, less than 75% seen once. For this clone: Its antigen is still unknown.

This clonotype was obtained from a man younger than 45 in good health. The chain links TRBV19 to TRBJ2-3, with TRBD1 identical over 8 bases. The specimen was memory CD4+ T cells sorted from blood. Indicated subset: CD45RA-negative fraction. The CDR3 DNA follows: TGTGCCAGCCAGCCAGCAGTATTGGCAGGGGGCAAGGATACGCAGTATTTT. Translating gives CASQPAVLAGGKDTQYF.